This TCR beta chain stems from a study of blood T cell repertoires in COVID-19 (TCRdb year 2020). Some background on the complete study: The collaborator samples originated in the United States, Italy and Spain and spanned the acute and convalescent phases of COVID-19. Where available, HLA class I and class II types were obtained from metadata supplied by the sample provider rather than from assay-based typing. Subjects who had been exposed to COVID-19, were actively infected with it, or had recovered from it provided the deeply sampled blood TCRbeta repertoires that made up the dataset. A freely available public database, intended as a resource for researchers studying the immune response to SARS-CoV-2, is where the repertoires were released. The material from the prospective study consisted of cDNA or gDNA derived from T cells, B-cell-depleted T cells, or PBMCs. The samples were drawn from two sources: the first 160 participants of the ongoing ImmuneRACE study, and 1,254 subjects contributed by 6 global collaborators. The sample metadata nearly always contained a de-identified subject ID, COVID-19 status, age in years and sex.

Trimming takes 4 bases off V and 0 bases off J; junction bases not matched to a gene: 5. Measured from the cysteine to the phenylalanine, the CDR3 is 16 residues long. CDR3 DNA only is kept here, 48 bases in frame from base 1. For CDR1 and CDR2, the germline V gene lists SGHVS and FQNEAQ. Here is what the overall study found, with its caveats: Clinical and demographic metadata were provided uncurated, with the amount varying by source and participant.

As for this clone: This clone's antigen is unknown. Within one base of it there is no much larger clone, and no base qualities were kept.

TCRbeta CDR3 regions were amplified from genomic DNA by means of the immunoSEQ Assay, a bias-controlled multiplex PCR. Turning to the authors' computational methods: Nucleated cell counts per sample were estimated from amplification of reference gene primers within the assay. To quantify the absolute abundance of each unique TCRbeta CDR3 rearrangement, sequence reads were collapsed and filtered. Productive Simpson clonality was computed per sample as the square root of Simpson's diversity index over productive rearrangements. TCRdb provides this immuneACCESS table in a form limited to in-frame rearrangements. Some clones are lacking; in checked studies, under half of them reflect an unresolved V gene, and why the rest are absent is not known. V, J and clone size reflect that table, while D and trimming were determined from the DNA. Here the sample has fewer than 45,000 clones; more than 75% occur a single time. The top ten hold roughly 13% of the sample.

The collaborating institutions used their own protocols to collect whole blood in K2EDTA tubes. Collaborator samples were shipped for TCRbeta analysis as frozen whole blood, isolated PBMCs, or DNA extracted from either sample type. The rearranged segments are TRBV7-8 and TRBJ2-5; 10 bases in between match TRBD2. The origin of this receptor is a human donor in a cohort sampled during active COVID-19. Sequencing input: peripheral blood. The DNA sequence is as follows: TGTGCCAGCAGCTGGAGGACTAGCGGCAACCAAGAGACCCAGTACTTC. It is translated as CASSWRTSGNQETQYF.